A single sample is the source of the 26 T cell receptor beta chains below, sequenced in a study of early T cells in non-severe SARS-CoV-2 infection. MiXCR, run by TCRdb on the 5' RACE reads, gives a single entry per CDR3 protein. The sample records 50,000 to 65,000 distinct CDR3 sequences, around 21% being singletons. The source was whole blood, collected at baseline. The source of these receptors is an adult who was a healthcare worker with PCR-confirmed SARS-CoV-2 infection or an uninfected control (not recorded which).

The V and J genes are TRBV20-1 and TRBJ2-3, with D unresolved. The CDR3 runs to 12 residues. Germline CDR1 and CDR2: DFQATT and SNEGSKA (reference sequence). V lost 3 bases and J 2 bases, leaving 6 bases between the germline ends. The CDR3 here is CSARRPTDTQYF. In DNA form, the CDR3 reads TGCAGTGCTAGGAGGCCCACAGATACGCAGTATTTT.

This clonotype was seen a few times. CDR3 protein: CSARAWEAATNEKLFF. The CDR3 DNA is TGCAGTGCCAGGGCGTGGGAAGCAGCAACTAATGAAAAACTGTTTTTT. The chain employs TRBV20-1 and TRBJ1-4, with D maybe TRBD1 (5 bases). This CDR3 spans 16 amino acids. Trimming stripped 6 bases from V and 0 bases from J, with 17 bases between. The germline V gene has CDR1 DFQATT and CDR2 SNEGSKA (reference sequence).

This chain joins TRBV6-4 and TRBJ1-5, with D unclear. Germline V gives CDR1 MRHNA, CDR2 SNTAGT. The CDR3 has 17 residues. The V end lost 2 bases, the J end lost 0 bases, and 14 bases lay between the germline ends. CDR3 protein: CASSDPLGRDSNQPQHF. The DNA of the CDR3 is TGTGCCAGCAGTGACCCTCTAGGGAGAGATAGCAATCAGCCCCAGCATTTT.

The DNA of the CDR3 is TGCGCCAGCAGAGCAGGGGGGACAGGGGCTTCCAATGAGCAGTTCTTC. Amino acid sequence: CASRAGGTGASNEQFF. The genes are TRBV4-1 and TRBJ2-1, with 10 bases fitting TRBD1. Germline loops: CDR1 MGHRA, CDR2 YSYEKL. CDR3 size: 16 residues. V trimming: 6 bases; J trimming: 6 bases; junction bases outside the gene matches: 11.

This clonotype has just a few counts. The rearrangement links TRBV13 to TRBJ2-3; D remains unclear. CDR3 length: 14 residues. The V gene's germline CDR1 is PRHDT and CDR2 FYEKMQ (reference sequence). Trimming removed 1 base at V and 4 bases at J, with 9 bases between. CDR3: CASSLAALPDTQYF. CDR3 DNA: TGTGCCAGCAGCTTAGCGGCGCTTCCAGATACGCAGTATTTT.

The rearrangement uses TRBV4-1 and TRBJ2-4, with 13 bases fitting TRBD2. Germline V gene lookup returns CDR1 MGHRA and CDR2 YSYEKL. This CDR3 is built from 16 residues. Losses at the gene ends were 1 base for V and 9 bases for J; bases not matched to a gene: 6. CDR3: CASSQGTSGSGGIQYF. DNA for the CDR3: TGCGCCAGCAGCCAAGGGACTAGCGGGAGCGGAGGCATTCAGTACTTC.

The chain has TRBV19 and TRBJ2-5; 11 bases match TRBD2. The V gene end was trimmed by 1 base and the J gene end by 8 bases; junction bases not matched to a gene: 6. Per the germline V gene, CDR1 is LNHDA and CDR2 is SQIVND (reference sequence). This CDR3 is 15 amino acids long. The CDR3 DNA is TGTGCCAGTAGTATAGGAACTAGCGGGGGCGAAACCCAGTACTTC. Its protein is CASSIGTSGGETQYF.

This clonotype appeared a few times. The rearrangement uses TRBV28 and TRBJ1-1; TRBD1 is a possible D gene (5 bases). There are 14 residues in the CDR3. With 5 bases removed from V and 3 bases from J, the gap between germline ends came to 13 bases. Germline CDR1 MDHEN, CDR2 SYDVKM. This CDR3 is CASSLPGGYTEAFF. CDR3 bases: TGTGCCAGCAGTCTCCCCGGGGGATACACTGAAGCTTTCTTT.

Comment on this clonotype: The junction does not match germline at one end; this may be a read error. This chain links TRBV6-6 with TRBJ2-7; tentatively, D is TRBD1 (6 bases). Germline-derived CDR1 and CDR2 are MNHNY and SVGAGI (reference sequence). CDR3 length: 11 residues. CDR3 in DNA: TGTGCCAGCAGTGGCCAGGGGCCCCAAGACTTC. Its protein is CASSGQGPQDF.

The genes are TRBV5-1 and TRBJ1-1, with 8 bases that match TRBD1. In germline, CDR1 is SGHRS, CDR2 YFSETQ. The CDR3 sequence is 15 residues long. The trim removed 0 bases at V and 1 base at J, leaving 2 bases unmatched. CDR3 protein: CASSLAGTGNTEAFF. DNA of the CDR3: TGCGCCAGCAGCTTGGCGGGGACAGGGAACACTGAAGCTTTCTTT.

The rearrangement uses TRBV5-1 and TRBJ2-2; 7 bases are shared with TRBD2. Germline V CDR1 and CDR2: SGHRS, YFSETQ. Trimming took 1 base from V and 7 from J; bases not matched to a gene: 4. CDR3 length: 14 residues. CDR3 protein: CASSLRTSDGELFF. As DNA, the CDR3 is TGCGCCAGCAGCTTGAGAACTAGCGACGGGGAGCTGTTTTTT.

This clonotype was seen a handful of times. The rearrangement joins TRBV19 to TRBJ1-5; D is ambiguous. V lost 10 bases and J 1 base, leaving 17 bases between the germline ends. Germline CDR1 LNHDA, CDR2 SQIVND (reference sequence). CDR3 length equals 15 residues. CDR3 bases: TGTGCCACTAGGGAGGGCTACCGAAGCAATCAGCCCCAGCATTTT. Its translation is CATREGYRSNQPQHF. Drawing the rest from reference TRBV19 and TRBJ1-5, the complete variable domain is DGGITQSPKYLFRKEGQNVTLSCEQNLNHDAMYWYRQDPGQGLRLIYYSQIVNDFQKGDIAEGYSVSREKKESFPLTVTSAQKNPTAFYLCATREGYRSNQPQHFGDGTRLSIL.

This clonotype appeared a few times. CDR3 bases: TGTGCCAGCAGCTCCCCGGGGGGATCCAATGAGCAGTTCTTC. This translates into CASSSPGGSNEQFF. The chain uses TRBV7-6 and TRBJ2-1; 7 nucleotides agree with TRBD2. Looked up from germline, CDR1 is SGHVS and CDR2 is FNYEAQ. Trimming removed 4 bases from V and 6 bases from J; junction bases left unmatched: 6. The CDR3 totals 14 residues.

This clonotype was found many times. The chain carries TRBV4-1 and TRBJ2-7; no firm D call. V was clipped by 5 bases and J by 4 bases, with 12 bases between them. There are 13 residues in the CDR3. CDR1 MGHRA and CDR2 YSYEKL come from the germline V gene. This CDR3 is CASSSASLYEQYF. The CDR3 coding sequence is TGCGCCAGCAGCTCCGCGAGCCTTTACGAGCAGTACTTC.

This clonotype was found a few times. V usage is TRBV6-5 and J usage is TRBJ2-3; D unresolved. Trimming left V 5 bases short and J 5 bases short, with 5 bases between. CDR3 length equals 11 residues. CDR1 is MNHEY, CDR2 SVGAGI, per germline. CDR3 sequence reads: CASSHRDTQYF. The CDR3 DNA sequence: TGTGCCAGCAGTCACAGAGATACGCAGTATTTT.

The chain carries TRBV24-1 and TRBJ2-1; D may be TRBD1 (6 bases). Looked up from germline, CDR1 is KGHDR and CDR2 is SFDVKD. The CDR3 has 14 amino acids. V lost 3 bases to trimming and J lost 9 bases, with 14 bases between them. This chain's CDR3 is CATSDPKQGTEQFF. The DNA for the CDR3 is TGTGCCACCAGTGATCCCAAACAGGGAACTGAGCAGTTCTTC.

This clonotype was seen many times. J is TRBJ1-4 and V is TRBV5-1, with 7 nucleotides matching TRBD1. Germline CDR1 and CDR2: SGHRS and YFSETQ. With 2 bases clipped from V and 7 bases from J, the junction kept 5 bases outside the gene matches. The CDR3 length is 14 residues. CDR3 sequence reads: CASSLEGAREKLFF. The CDR3 DNA is TGCGCCAGCAGCTTAGAGGGGGCGCGTGAAAAACTGTTTTTT.

This clonotype has only a few counts. This rearrangement joins TRBV7-3 to TRBJ2-1, with 7 bases aligning to TRBD1. Losses at the gene ends were 5 bases for V and 8 bases for J; bases not matched to a gene: 6. This CDR3 has 13 residues. Per germline, CDR1 SGHTA and CDR2 FQGTGA. This chain's CDR3 is CASSTTDRDEQFF. The CDR3 bases are TGTGCCAGCAGCACAACTGACAGGGATGAGCAGTTCTTC.

The chain employs TRBV5-1 and TRBJ2-3; D may be TRBD1 (6 bases). V lost 7 bases and J lost 5, with 11 bases in between. Germline V gene sequence: CDR1 SGHRS, CDR2 YFSETQ. The CDR3 is 12 residues long. The CDR3 bases are TGCGCCAGCCAGGGGACGGGAGATACGCAGTATTTT. Its protein is CASQGTGDTQYF.

This clonotype was counted a few times. V is TRBV5-5 and J is TRBJ2-1; D call uncertain. The ends were cut back, 1 base at V and 5 bases at J, with 7 bases in the middle. Looked up from germline, CDR1 is SGHKS and CDR2 is YYEKEE (reference sequence). This CDR3 has 13 amino acids. The CDR3 protein is CASSLMVDNEQFF. The CDR3 nucleotides are TGTGCCAGCAGCTTGATGGTGGACAATGAGCAGTTCTTC.

This clonotype was counted between two and nine times. The chain is built from TRBV19 and TRBJ2-7; D is perhaps TRBD2 (5 bases). This CDR3 is 12 amino acids long. CDR1 and CDR2 (germline): LNHDA, SQIVND (reference sequence). V lost 3 bases to trimming and J lost 5 bases, with 8 bases between them. As DNA, the CDR3 is TGTGCCAGTAGTATCCTCGGGGACGAGCAGTACTTC. It specifies CASSILGDEQYF. The full variable domain, in which reference TRBV19 and TRBJ2-7 provide the parts outside the CDR3, is DGGITQSPKYLFRKEGQNVTLSCEQNLNHDAMYWYRQDPGQGLRLIYYSQIVNDFQKGDIAEGYSVSREKKESFPLTVTSAQKNPTAFYLCASSILGDEQYFGPGTRLTVT.

This clonotype was recorded a few times. The J gene is TRBJ1-2, the V gene TRBV3-1, with TRBD1 matching 7 bases. The CDR3 runs 15 residues. The V gene end was trimmed by 0 bases and the J gene end by 4 bases; junction bases not matched to a gene: 5. Germline V gives CDR1 LGHDT, CDR2 YNNKEL (reference sequence). Here the CDR3 DNA reads TGTGCCAGCAGCCAAGAACCCGACAGGGCCTATGGCTACACCTTC. Amino acids: CASSQEPDRAYGYTF.

The chain carries TRBV15 and TRBJ1-1, with a possible D match to TRBD1 (6 bases). This CDR3 is built from 15 residues. Germline CDR1 LNHNV, CDR2 YYDKDF (reference sequence). V lost 2 bases, J lost 0 bases, and 10 bases lay in between. Here the CDR3 DNA reads TGTGCCACCAGCAGAAGACAGGCGATGAACACTGAAGCTTTCTTT. Translating it yields CATSRRQAMNTEAFF.

The chain employs TRBV27 and TRBJ1-1, with D tentatively TRBD1 (5 bases). CDR1 is MNHEY and CDR2 is SMNVEV in the germline V gene (reference sequence). This CDR3 has 15 amino acids. Trimming shortened V by 0 bases and J by 0 bases, and 8 bases separated the two germline ends. DNA for the CDR3: TGTGCCAGCAGTTTATCGGGGGTAGTGAACACTGAAGCTTTCTTT. Its protein is CASSLSGVVNTEAFF.

V usage is TRBV6-6 and J usage is TRBJ2-4; 7 nucleotides line up with TRBD1. The CDR3 is made up of 14 amino acids. Per the germline V gene, CDR1 is MNHNY and CDR2 is SVGAGI (reference sequence). J gave up 4 bases and V 5 bases, and 5 bases lay outside the gene matches. The CDR3 DNA reads as TGTGCCAGCAGTGATTGGGACAGTAAAAACATTCAGTACTTC. Translating it yields CASSDWDSKNIQYF.

This sequence joins TRBV7-2 and TRBJ1-1; D remains unclear. Looked up from germline, CDR1 is SGHTA and CDR2 is FQGNSA. The CDR3 has 13 amino acids. V was clipped by 2 bases and J by 5 bases, with 9 bases between them. The CDR3 here is CASSLLGRTEAFF. In nucleotides, the CDR3 is TGTGCCAGCAGCTTACTGGGTAGGACTGAAGCTTTCTTT.